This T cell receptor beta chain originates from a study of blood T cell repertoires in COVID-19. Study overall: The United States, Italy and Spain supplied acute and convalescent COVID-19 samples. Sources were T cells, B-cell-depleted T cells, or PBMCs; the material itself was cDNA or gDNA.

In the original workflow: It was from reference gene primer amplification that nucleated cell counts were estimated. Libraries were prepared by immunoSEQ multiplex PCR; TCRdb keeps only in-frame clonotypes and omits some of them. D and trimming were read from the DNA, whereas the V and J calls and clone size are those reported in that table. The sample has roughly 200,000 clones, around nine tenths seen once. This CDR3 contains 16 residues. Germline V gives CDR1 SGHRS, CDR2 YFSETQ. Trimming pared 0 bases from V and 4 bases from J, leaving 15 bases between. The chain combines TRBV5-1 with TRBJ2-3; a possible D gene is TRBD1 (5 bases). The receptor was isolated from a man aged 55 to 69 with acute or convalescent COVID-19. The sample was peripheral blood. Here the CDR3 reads CASSLARQGLADTQYF. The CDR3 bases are TGCGCCAGCAGCTTGGCTAGGCAGGGCCTCGCAGATACGCAGTATTTT.